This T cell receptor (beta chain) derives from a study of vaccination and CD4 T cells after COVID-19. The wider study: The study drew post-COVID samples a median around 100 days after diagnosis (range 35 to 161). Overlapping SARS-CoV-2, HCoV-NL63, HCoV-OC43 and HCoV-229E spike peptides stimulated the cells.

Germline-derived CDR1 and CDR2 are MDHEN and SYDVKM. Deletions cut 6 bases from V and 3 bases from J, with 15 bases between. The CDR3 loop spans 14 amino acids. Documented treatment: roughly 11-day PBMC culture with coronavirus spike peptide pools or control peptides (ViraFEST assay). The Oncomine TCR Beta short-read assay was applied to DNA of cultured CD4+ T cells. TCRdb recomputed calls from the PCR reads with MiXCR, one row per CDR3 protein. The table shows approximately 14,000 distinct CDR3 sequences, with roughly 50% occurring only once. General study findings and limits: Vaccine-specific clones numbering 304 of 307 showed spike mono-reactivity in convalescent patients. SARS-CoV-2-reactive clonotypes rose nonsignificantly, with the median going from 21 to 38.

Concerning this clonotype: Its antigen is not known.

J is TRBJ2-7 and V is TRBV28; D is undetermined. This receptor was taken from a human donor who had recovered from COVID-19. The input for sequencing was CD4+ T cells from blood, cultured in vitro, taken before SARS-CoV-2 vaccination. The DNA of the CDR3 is TGTGCCAGCAGCCTGACTCTTACTCTCTACGAGCAGTACTTC. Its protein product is CASSLTLTLYEQYF.